The T cell receptor (beta chain) described here comes from a study of graft-versus-host responses after intestinal transplantation. Study-level information: Recipients obtained multivisceral, liver-intestinal, or isolated intestinal transplants.

On this clone itself: Its cognate antigen is unknown.

Sequencing used immunoSEQ multiplex PCR; TCRdb keeps in-frame clones, though not all of them. The sample comprises about 100,000 clones, roughly 84% of which are singletons, and around 0.95% rests with the top ten. Study results and limitations: Recipient marrow harbored GvH clones, some of which surfaced first in ileum or blood. Early after transplant, HvG clones declined as circulating GvH clones peaked.

The sample was unstimulated CD4+ T cells sorted from spleen or lymph node cells, taken before transplant. The sequence was obtained from a human donor who was the organ donor for an intestinal transplant.

The DNA for the CDR3 is TGCGCCAGCAGGGCCCTGGGGGGGGCTAAGACCGGGGAGCTGTTTTTT. It yields the protein CASRALGGAKTGELFF. The J gene is TRBJ2-2, the V gene TRBV4-1, with a weak D call TRBD2 (7 bases). The CDR3 has 16 residues. V was clipped by 6 bases and J by 5 bases, with 19 bases between them. Germline CDR1 MGHRA, CDR2 YSYEKL.